One and the same sample provided the 18 T cell receptor beta chains below, sequenced in a study of CD8+ T cells in alopecia areata (dated by TCRdb to the late 2010s). Receptor libraries were prepared by the immunoSEQ multiplex PCR assay. RNA was extracted from all samples and reverse transcribed into cDNA as template for TCR sequencing. TCRdb limited this immuneACCESS table to in-frame rearrangements with V and J called. A share of clones is missing; checked studies link under half to unresolved V genes, and the rest is unexplained. The sample contains 150,000 to 200,000 clones, about three fifths of them found a single time. Around 16% of the sample lies in the top ten. In light of the paper, this sample's treatment or condition label describes: oral pan-JAK inhibitor, 5-10 mg twice daily. The material was CD4+ T cells sorted from blood, obtained at approximately week 61, from a patient treated with tofacitinib. These receptors originate from a human donor with alopecia areata.

The rearrangement joins TRBV15 to TRBJ2-3; no definite D call. This CDR3 has 13 residues. Deletions cut 5 bases from V and 5 bases from J, with 11 bases between. Germline V gene lookup returns CDR1 LNHNV and CDR2 YYDKDF (reference sequence). In DNA form, the CDR3 reads TGTGCCACCAGCCGACGTCGCGGAGATACGCAGTATTTT. It codes for CATSRRRGDTQYF.

A remark on this clone: Other DNA sequences from this sample encode an identical CDR3 as well. The rearrangement uses TRBV30 and TRBJ2-7, with D uncertain. V gave up 1 base and J gave up 1 base, with 2 bases separating them. Germline V lookup: CDR1 GTSNPN, CDR2 SVGIG (reference sequence). The CDR3 sequence is 11 residues long. This chain's CDR3 is CAWSASYEQYF. The CDR3 coding sequence is TGTGCCTGGAGTGCATCCTACGAGCAGTACTTC.

This clone was found a few times. V usage is TRBV28 and J usage is TRBJ2-5; TRBD2 agrees at 8 bases. CDR1 is MDHEN, CDR2 SYDVKM, per germline. With 5 bases clipped from V and 3 bases from J, the junction kept 8 bases outside the gene matches. This CDR3 has 15 amino acids. CDR3 DNA sequence: TGTGCCAGCAGTCTACTGGGACTAGAAGAAGAGACCCAGTACTTC. It yields the protein CASSLLGLEEETQYF.

The gene calls are TRBV30 and TRBJ1-6, with TRBD1 identical over 10 bases. The CDR3 covers 15 residues. J gave up 4 bases and V 2 bases, and 2 bases lay outside the gene matches. CDR1 GTSNPN and CDR2 SVGIG come from the germline V gene (reference sequence). The CDR3 DNA is TGTGCCTGGAGTACGGGACAGGGGTATAATTCACCCCTCCACTTT. Translated, it gives CAWSTGQGYNSPLHF.

As to this clone: This CDR3 is also generated by other DNA sequences in the sample. This rearrangement joins TRBV29-1 to TRBJ1-2; 8 bases are a match to TRBD1. The CDR3 consists of 11 residues. V was clipped by 7 bases and J by 8 bases; unmatched bases: 6. CDR1 and CDR2 (germline): SQVTM, ANQGSEA. Here the CDR3 reads CSAGDRKGYTF. The CDR3 coding sequence is TGCAGCGCTGGGGACAGGAAAGGCTACACCTTC.

This clone was counted between two and nine times. This sequence joins TRBV15 and TRBJ2-5; 10 nucleotides agree with TRBD1. Germline V gene lookup returns CDR1 LNHNV and CDR2 YYDKDF (reference sequence). There are 17 residues in the CDR3. The junction had 14 bases not matched to a gene; V was cut back by 4 bases and J by 6 bases. The CDR3 DNA is TGTGCCACCAGCAAAGAGTCCGGGACAGGGGTTCGAAAGACCCAGTACTTC. It encodes CATSKESGTGVRKTQYF.

DNA for the CDR3: TGTGCCAGCAGCTTAGGTCGCAGAAACACCGGGGAGCTGTTTTTT. Encoded protein: CASSLGRRNTGELFF. The genes are TRBV7-9 and TRBJ2-2; no definite D call. Germline V lookup: CDR1 SEHNR, CDR2 FQNEAQ (reference sequence). The CDR3 consists of 15 residues. V was cut by 1 base and J by 2 bases, with 8 bases left in between.

As concerns this clone: Other DNA sequences in the sample encode the same CDR3. The J gene is TRBJ1-5, the V gene TRBV29-1; D perhaps matches TRBD1 (6 bases). CDR1 and CDR2 (germline): SQVTM, ANQGSEA. The CDR3 runs to 13 residues. V was pared by 4 bases and J by 1 base, with 8 bases between. The CDR3 nucleotides read TGCAGCGTTGCCAGGGGAAGCAATCAGCCCCAGCATTTT. This translates into CSVARGSNQPQHF.

V gene TRBV25-1 combines with J gene TRBJ2-1, with D possibly TRBD1 on 5 matching bases. The ends were cut back, 9 bases at V and 2 bases at J, with 17 bases in the middle. The CDR3 has 15 amino acids. In germline, CDR1 is MGHDK, CDR2 SYGVNS. The CDR3 loop is CASRQPGHPYNEQFF. In nucleotides, the CDR3 is TGTGCCAGTCGGCAGCCTGGACATCCCTACAATGAGCAGTTCTTC. The variable domain in full, completed from reference TRBV25-1 and TRBJ2-1, reads EADIYQTPRYLVIGTGKKITLECSQTMGHDKMYWYQQDPGMELHLIHYSYGVNSTEKGDLSSESTVSRIRTEHFPLTLESARPSHTSQYLCASRQPGHPYNEQFFGPGTRLTVL.

This clone occurred a few times. The chain combines TRBV30 with TRBJ2-1; unclear D gene. The CDR3 is made up of 17 amino acids. The germline V gene has CDR1 GTSNPN and CDR2 SVGIG (reference sequence). Trimming took off 0 bases at V and 0 bases at J, with 15 bases between the two ends. CDR3 amino acids: CAWSVLAGRSSYNEQFF. DNA for the CDR3: TGTGCCTGGAGTGTGTTGGCAGGCAGGAGCTCCTACAATGAGCAGTTCTTC. Filled out from reference TRBV30 and TRBJ2-1, the complete variable domain reads SQTIHQWPATLVQPVGSPLSLECTVEGTSNPNLYWYRQAAGRGLQLLFYSVGIGQISSEVPQNLSASRPQDRQFILSSKKLLLSDSGFYLCAWSVLAGRSSYNEQFFGPGTRLTVL.

This chain joins TRBV28 and TRBJ1-1; a weak D match, TRBD1 (5 bases). The CDR3 is 13 residues long. Germline V gives CDR1 MDHEN, CDR2 SYDVKM. V lost 10 bases to trimming and J lost 1 base, with 13 bases between them. The CDR3 protein is CATTGRRNTEAFF. CDR3 DNA sequence: TGTGCCACCACGGGACGACGGAACACTGAAGCTTTCTTT.

The chain links TRBV14 to TRBJ2-7; TRBD1 might be the D (5 bases). CDR3 size: 13 residues. Germline values: CDR1 SGHDN, CDR2 FVKESK. Trimming took 1 base from V and 4 from J, leaving 8 bases between them. The CDR3 loop reads CASSQVSGYEQYF. DNA of the CDR3: TGTGCCAGCAGCCAAGTTTCAGGGTACGAGCAGTACTTC.

Worth noting for this clone: At one end, the junction sequence differs from germline, possibly due to a read error. This chain connects TRBV7-7 to TRBJ2-2; tentatively, D is TRBD2 (5 bases). Germline assignment: CDR1 SSHAT and CDR2 FNYEAQ (reference sequence). This CDR3 is built from 16 residues. CDR3 nucleotides: TGTGCTAGCAGCTTAGTTCGATCGGGGAATGGCGGGGAGCTGTTTTTT. Translating it yields CASSLVRSGNGGELFF.

The chain uses TRBV19 and TRBJ1-5, with no clear D. Germline CDR1 reads LNHDA; CDR2 reads SQIVND (reference sequence). V lost 1 base to trimming and J lost 4 bases, with 5 bases between them. This CDR3 spans 13 amino acids. CDR3 DNA sequence: TGTGCCAGTAGTATAGGTCGGAATCAGCCCCAGCATTTT. It yields the protein CASSIGRNQPQHF.

This clone was recorded once. This chain links TRBV30 with TRBJ1-5; D remains ambiguous. This CDR3 region has 13 residues. CDR1 and CDR2 (germline): GTSNPN, SVGIG (reference sequence). The V end was cut by 2 bases, the J end by 3 bases, with 8 bases between. CDR3 in amino acids: CAWSNGFNQPQHF. In DNA, the CDR3 is TGTGCCTGGAGTAATGGTTTCAATCAGCCCCAGCATTTT.

The chain carries TRBV6-5 and TRBJ2-4, with D unresolved. V shed 5 bases and J shed 9 bases, with 14 bases lying between them. This CDR3 contains 13 residues. Germline V CDR1 and CDR2: MNHEY, SVGAGI. The CDR3 DNA is TGTGCCAGCAGTAGAGAAGGGCTGGCCATTCAGTACTTC. This encodes CASSREGLAIQYF.

The chain has TRBV4-1 and TRBJ2-4; D assignment may be TRBD1 or TRBD2 (6 bases each). The ends were cut back, 6 bases at V and 3 bases at J, with 15 bases in the middle. Germline values: CDR1 MGHRA, CDR2 YSYEKL. The CDR3 extends over 15 amino acids. CDR3 coding DNA: TGCGCCAGCAGGGAGTTAGGGGGGAACAAAAACATTCAGTACTTC. This translates into CASRELGGNKNIQYF.

The CDR3 nucleotides are TGTGCCTGGAGTGCAGGAAACACAGATACGCAGTATTTT. Its translation is CAWSAGNTDTQYF. V is TRBV30 and J is TRBJ2-3; no clear D. V lost 1 base and J lost 2, with 7 bases in between. The germline CDR1 and CDR2 sequences are GTSNPN and SVGIG (reference sequence). The CDR3 covers 13 residues.